Presented here are 30 T cell receptor beta chains from one specimen sequenced in a study of T-cell memory formation after mild COVID-19. TCRdb re-called the 5' RACE reads with MiXCR, one entry per CDR3 protein. The sample yields a few hundred thousand distinct CDR3 sequences, around 15% seen once. Sequenced material: PBMCs or a T cell subset sorted from them (not recorded which). These receptors came from a man aged 18 to 35 who had mild COVID-19 (a few samples of this study predate the infection). Cell type and time point are not known.

This clonotype has a handful of counts. CDR3 sequence: CASSLTSGEGDNEQFF. DNA for the CDR3: TGCGCCAGCAGCTTGACTAGCGGGGAGGGGGACAATGAGCAGTTCTTC. The chain combines TRBV5-1 with TRBJ2-1; 10 positions agree with TRBD2. Looked up from germline, CDR1 is SGHRS and CDR2 is YFSETQ. This CDR3 is built from 16 residues. The V segment lost 1 base and the J segment 5 bases; nucleotides outside the gene matches: 6. The whole variable domain, remainder taken from reference TRBV5-1 and TRBJ2-1, is KAGVTQTPRYLIKTRGQQVTLSCSPISGHRSVSWYQQTPGQGLQFLFEYFSETQRNKGNFPGRFSGRQFSNSRSEMNVSTLELGDSALYLCASSLTSGEGDNEQFFGPGTRLTVL.

Many counts were recorded for this clonotype. The chain carries TRBV11-2 and TRBJ2-3, with a possible D match to TRBD1 (5 bases). The V and J ends lost 2 bases and 0 bases respectively, with 18 bases between them. Germline-derived CDR1 and CDR2 are SGHAT and FQNNGV. This CDR3 spans 18 amino acids. The CDR3 nucleotides are TGTGCCAGCAGCTTAAGGCCCGATGGACACCGAAGCACAGATACGCAGTATTTT. The encoded protein is CASSLRPDGHRSTDTQYF.

The gene calls are TRBV29-1 and TRBJ2-1; D unclear. V lost 2 bases to trimming and J lost 5 bases, with 10 bases between them. The CDR3 length is 13 residues. CDR1 SQVTM and CDR2 ANQGSEA come from the germline V gene. The CDR3 reads CSVEFRVNNEQFF. The CDR3 DNA follows: TGCAGCGTTGAATTTCGAGTTAACAATGAGCAGTTCTTC.

The chain joins TRBV20-1 to TRBJ2-3; 9 positions match TRBD2. V shed 3 bases, J shed 0 bases, and the junction held 1 base outside the gene matches. CDR3 length: 14 amino acids. CDR1 DFQATT and CDR2 SNEGSKA come from the germline V gene (reference sequence). CDR3 region: CSARTSGSTDTQYF. In DNA, the CDR3 is TGCAGTGCTAGGACTAGCGGTAGCACAGATACGCAGTATTTT.

This clonotype was counted between two and nine times. This rearrangement joins TRBV7-2 to TRBJ2-7; D not resolved. V was cut by 2 bases and J by 0 bases, with 8 bases left in between. Germline V CDR1 and CDR2: SGHTA, FQGNSA. This CDR3 has 14 residues. CDR3 in DNA: TGTGCCAGCAGCTTATTGGGTAGCTCCTACGAGCAGTACTTC. Translation gives CASSLLGSSYEQYF.

V gene TRBV20-1 combines with J gene TRBJ1-2; 8 bases agree with TRBD1. CDR1 is DFQATT, CDR2 SNEGSKA, per germline (reference sequence). CDR3 length: 15 residues. Trimming at V came to 4 bases and at J to 1 base, leaving 8 bases not matched to a gene. CDR3 DNA: TGCAGTGCTACTGATCTGGACAGGGTTAACTATGGCTACACCTTC. It codes for CSATDLDRVNYGYTF.

This chain joins TRBV12-3 or TRBV12-4 and TRBJ2-5; 12 bases agree with TRBD2. V was pared by 5 bases and J by 1 base, with 5 bases of the junction left unmatched. The CDR3 is 16 amino acids. The CDR3 DNA is TGTGCCAGCAGTACCAGACTAGCGGGGGCCCAAGAGACCCAGTACTTC. This encodes CASSTRLAGAQETQYF.

This clonotype was observed a few times. This chain uses TRBV4-3 with TRBJ1-2; 7 nucleotides align to TRBD1. The CDR3 runs 18 residues. CDR1 and CDR2 from the germline V gene are LGHNA and YSLEER. The V and J ends lost 0 bases and 4 bases, in that order; junction bases with no gene match: 14. The CDR3 coding sequence is TGCGCCAGCAGCCAAGAAGACCGCCAGGGGGGGTTCCCCTATGGCTACACCTTC. This codes for CASSQEDRQGGFPYGYTF.

The chain links TRBV19 to TRBJ2-3; 8 nucleotides align to TRBD1. The CDR3 runs 13 residues. The germline gives CDR1 LNHDA, CDR2 SQIVND (reference sequence). The V and J ends lost 10 bases and 0 bases, in that order; junction bases with no gene match: 3. Here the CDR3 DNA reads TGTGCCATCGGACAGGGTAGCACAGATACGCAGTATTTT. Amino acid sequence: CAIGQGSTDTQYF.

This chain connects TRBV7-3 to TRBJ2-5, with 8 bases identical to TRBD1. In germline, CDR1 is SGHTA, CDR2 FQGTGA. The ends lost 5 bases at V and 2 bases at J; junction bases unmatched: 7. The CDR3 extends over 15 amino acids. The CDR3 protein is CASSLGQGRQETQYF. The CDR3 DNA sequence: TGTGCCAGCAGCCTCGGACAGGGCCGACAAGAGACCCAGTACTTC.

This clonotype turned up a few times. V usage is TRBV6-6 and J usage is TRBJ2-5, with D tentatively TRBD2 (6 bases). This CDR3 is 13 amino acids long. Germline CDR1 is MNHNY and CDR2 is SVGAGI (reference sequence). V was clipped by 6 bases and J by 5 bases, with 13 bases between them. CDR3 in amino acids: CASRNGGGETQYF. CDR3 DNA: TGTGCCAGCAGGAACGGAGGAGGGGAGACCCAGTACTTC.

The chain couples TRBV14 to TRBJ2-7, with 12 positions matching TRBD2. Germline CDR1 and CDR2: SGHDN and FVKESK. The trim removed 5 bases at V and 5 bases at J, leaving 13 bases unmatched. The CDR3 length is 17 residues. CDR3 region: CASSLRLLRTSGDEQYF. For the CDR3, the DNA is TGTGCCAGCAGCTTACGACTACTCAGGACTAGCGGGGACGAGCAGTACTTC.

This clonotype was seen only a few times. This chain uses TRBV11-3 with TRBJ2-1; TRBD2 agrees at 10 bases. J lost 4 bases, V lost 0 bases, and 3 bases had no gene match. This CDR3 comprises 16 residues. Per the germline V gene, CDR1 is SGHNT and CDR2 is YENEEA. The CDR3 loop is CASSLDASGGYNEQFF. The CDR3 nucleotides read TGTGCCAGCAGCTTAGATGCTAGCGGGGGATACAATGAGCAGTTCTTC.

The rearrangement joins TRBV2 to TRBJ1-6, with 9 bases fitting TRBD1. CDR3 length: 15 amino acids. The junction had 8 bases not matched to a gene; V was cut back by 7 bases and J by 7 bases. Per germline, CDR1 SNHLY and CDR2 FYNNEI. The CDR3 spells CASTPGQGFNSPLHF. The CDR3, as DNA: TGTGCCAGCACGCCGGGACAGGGATTCAATTCACCCCTCCACTTT.

J is TRBJ2-3 and V is TRBV20-1; D may be TRBD2 (5 bases). V lost 5 bases, J lost 4 bases, and 13 bases lay in between. Germline V CDR1 and CDR2: DFQATT, SNEGSKA (reference sequence). The CDR3 consists of 13 residues. In DNA form, the CDR3 reads TGCAGTGCTGTCCCTCAGGAGGCAGATACGCAGTATTTT. Translation gives CSAVPQEADTQYF.

This clonotype was recorded a few times. This rearrangement joins TRBV9 to TRBJ2-7; 10 bases match TRBD1. The CDR3 loop spans 15 amino acids. In germline, CDR1 is SGDLS, CDR2 YYNGEE. V lost 0 bases and J lost 3; bases outside the gene matches: 3. The CDR3 loop is CASSVGGQGDYEQYF. CDR3 nucleotides: TGTGCCAGCAGCGTAGGAGGACAGGGGGACTACGAGCAGTACTTC.

This clonotype has ten or more counts. The chain employs TRBV4-1 and TRBJ2-3; TRBD2 matches 8 bases. Trimming cost V 4 bases and J 5 bases; bases outside gene matches: 8. This CDR3 region has 15 residues. Germline lookup yields CDR1 MGHRA and CDR2 YSYEKL. In nucleotides, the CDR3 is TGCGCCAGCAGCCTCCACGGACTAGCACAAGATACGCAGTATTTT. Translating it yields CASSLHGLAQDTQYF.

This clonotype was counted only a few times. The chain combines TRBV12-3 or TRBV12-4 with TRBJ1-2, with D perhaps TRBD1 (6 bases). Trimming removed 8 bases at V and 5 bases at J, with 6 bases between. This CDR3 has 10 amino acids. In DNA, the CDR3 is TGTGCCAGCGGACAGTATGGCTACACCTTC. It codes for CASGQYGYTF.

This rearrangement joins TRBV12-3 or TRBV12-4 to TRBJ2-4; a possible D gene is TRBD2 (5 bases). The CDR3 loop spans 13 amino acids. V lost 5 bases and J 6 bases, leaving 11 bases between the germline ends. The CDR3 region is CASSPPGTNIQYF. The CDR3 region has the DNA TGTGCCAGCAGTCCTCCGGGAACAAACATTCAGTACTTC.

This clonotype was counted many times. At one boundary the junction diverges from the germline segment, which might be a read error. The chain has TRBV7-7 and TRBJ2-3; the D call may be TRBD1 or TRBD2 (5 bases each). This CDR3 contains 14 residues. Per the germline V gene, CDR1 is SSHAT and CDR2 is FNYEAQ (reference sequence). The CDR3 DNA is TGTGCTAGCAGCTCCCGGGGCCACACAGATACGCAGTATTTT. Its translation: CASSSRGHTDTQYF. Together with reference TRBV7-7 and TRBJ2-3, the CDR3 gives the full variable domain: GAGVSQSPRYKVTKRGQDVTLRCDPISSHATLYWYQQALGQGPEFLTYFNYEAQPDKSGLPSDRFSAERPEGSISTLTIQRTEQRDSAMYRCASSSRGHTDTQYFGPGTRLTVL.

This clonotype was counted only a few times. The chain has TRBV20-1 and TRBJ1-5, with D unclear. Germline V gene data show CDR1 as DFQATT and CDR2 as SNEGSKA (reference sequence). V dropped 2 bases and J dropped 6 bases, with 17 bases sitting between them. The CDR3 length is 15 residues. As DNA, the CDR3 is TGCAGTGCTAGACGAACCGAGCCGGGAATTCAGCCCCAGCATTTT. Its translation: CSARRTEPGIQPQHF.

This clonotype was observed a few times. The J gene is TRBJ2-7, the V gene TRBV9, with D maybe TRBD1 (6 bases). The CDR3 length is 17 residues. Between the trimmed V and J ends, which lost 0 bases and 4 bases, there was a span of 20 bases. Germline V gives CDR1 SGDLS, CDR2 YYNGEE. Here the CDR3 DNA reads TGTGCCAGCAGCGTAGTTGGGGGCCCAATCCAGGGGTACGAGCAGTACGTC. It is translated as CASSVVGGPIQGYEQYV.

This clonotype was seen a handful of times. V gene TRBV28 combines with J gene TRBJ1-2; 9 nucleotides match TRBD1. This CDR3 comprises 17 residues. The junction had 10 bases not matched to a gene; V was cut back by 4 bases and J by 1 base. The germline V gene has CDR1 MDHEN and CDR2 SYDVKM. CDR3 in amino acids: CASSSGTGTHSNYGYTF. The DNA of the CDR3 is TGTGCCAGCAGTTCCGGGACAGGGACCCATAGTAACTATGGCTACACCTTC.

In its sample, this clonotype was seen a few times. V gene TRBV6-5 combines with J gene TRBJ2-3, with D perhaps TRBD1 (6 bases). V was cut by 4 bases and J by 5 bases, with 16 bases left in between. The CDR3 extends over 15 amino acids. Germline V gene lookup returns CDR1 MNHEY and CDR2 SVGAGI. Here the CDR3 DNA reads TGTGCCAGCAGTTCCGTGGGGGCGGGCGGAGATACGCAGTATTTT. Amino acids: CASSSVGAGGDTQYF.

This clonotype was detected many times. The chain carries TRBV9 and TRBJ2-5; 9 nucleotides agree with TRBD1. V dropped 4 bases and J dropped 3; count of bases not matched to a gene: 13. The CDR3 runs to 17 residues. Germline assignment: CDR1 SGDLS and CDR2 YYNGEE. The CDR3 sequence: CASSSVGQGRGEETQYF. The CDR3 region has the DNA TGTGCCAGCAGCTCCGTCGGACAGGGGAGAGGAGAAGAGACCCAGTACTTC.

This chain uses TRBV11-3 with TRBJ2-7, with TRBD1 identical over 10 bases. This CDR3 has 15 residues. Germline assignment: CDR1 SGHNT and CDR2 YENEEA. With 1 base clipped from V and 5 bases from J, the junction kept 5 bases outside the gene matches. The DNA of the CDR3 is TGTGCCAGCAGCTTAGGACAGGGGGCTTGGGACGAGCAGTACTTC. Protein sequence: CASSLGQGAWDEQYF. The full variable domain, its missing parts supplied by reference TRBV11-3 and TRBJ2-7, is EAGVVQSPRYKIIEKKQPVAFWCNPISGHNTLYWYLQNLGQGPELLIRYENEEAVDDSQLPKDRFSAERLKGVDSTLKIQPAELGDSAVYLCASSLGQGAWDEQYFGPGTRLTVT.

The chain is built from TRBV27 and TRBJ2-5; 10 nucleotides align to TRBD2. This CDR3 has 16 residues. The trim removed 3 bases at V and 6 bases at J, leaving 10 bases unmatched. Germline CDR1 is MNHEY and CDR2 is SMNVEV (reference sequence). CDR3: CASSFRASGGGQTQYF. As DNA, the CDR3 is TGTGCCAGCAGTTTCCGCGCGAGCGGGGGGGGACAGACCCAGTACTTC.

This chain joins TRBV28 and TRBJ1-2, with D perhaps TRBD1 (5 bases). This CDR3 comprises 17 residues. Per the germline V gene, CDR1 is MDHEN and CDR2 is SYDVKM. V was cut by 3 bases and J by 4 bases, with 21 bases left in between. The CDR3 nucleotides are TGTGCCAGCAGTTTCAGAGGGTATTCGGACACCTTCTATGGCTACACCTTC. This encodes CASSFRGYSDTFYGYTF.

This clonotype showed up many times. This chain joins TRBV3-1 and TRBJ2-7; D remains ambiguous. The V and J ends lost 2 bases and 2 bases respectively, with 10 bases between them. This CDR3 has 14 residues. Germline-derived CDR1 and CDR2 are LGHDT and YNNKEL (reference sequence). The CDR3 DNA reads as TGTGCCAGCAGCCAATGGGGTAGGACCTACGAGCAGTACTTC. Translated: CASSQWGRTYEQYF.

The V gene is TRBV6-5, the J gene TRBJ1-1; D ambiguous. Germline V gives CDR1 MNHEY, CDR2 SVGAGI. This CDR3 comprises 13 residues. V gave up 5 bases and J gave up 3 bases, with 10 bases separating them. The CDR3 protein is CASSEESYTEAFF. CDR3 bases: TGTGCCAGCAGTGAAGAGTCGTACACTGAAGCTTTCTTT.